The rows below give T cell receptor beta chains drawn from one sample of a study of T cell responses to AZD1222 COVID-19 vaccine. Assay used: immunoSEQ multiplex PCR; TCRdb lists only in-frame clones, some missing. The sample includes around 100,000 clones, 90% to 95% of them seen just once. The input for sequencing was peripheral blood, taken on day 0 of AZD1222 vaccination. These receptors were collected from an adult in good health. Each CDR3 is given with its conserved first and last residue. The D gene is left open where the match is weak. Only some rows state a clone size, as once, few, many or a class for expanded clones.

CASGTNQPQHF	TGTGCTAGTGGCACCAATCAGCCCCAGCATTTT	TRBJ1-5	-	TRBV12-5	-
CASSQDRASGGAKDTQYF	TGCGCCAGCAGCCAAGATCGGGCTAGCGGGGGGGCCAAAGATACGCAGTATTTT	TRBJ2-3	TRBD2	TRBV4-1	-
CASSSSGSGANVLTF	TGCGCCAGCAGCTCCTCGGGCTCTGGGGCCAACGTCCTGACTTTC	TRBJ2-6	-	TRBV5-1	-
CASSRSQAGGARNTGELFF	TGTGCCAGCAGCAGGTCACAAGCGGGAGGGGCGAGGAACACCGGGGAGCTGTTTTTT	TRBJ2-2	TRBD2	TRBV9	-
CASSRRQGGTEAFF	TGTGCCAGCAGCCGACGGCAGGGCGGCACTGAAGCTTTCTTT	TRBJ1-1	-	TRBV5-6	-
CATSRGLSSGSSYNEQFF	TGTGCCACCAGCAGAGGCTTGTCTAGCGGGAGCTCCTACAATGAGCAGTTCTTC	TRBJ2-1	TRBD2	TRBV15	-
CASSQKGDPYNEQFF	TGCGCCAGCAGCCAGAAGGGGGATCCATACAATGAGCAGTTCTTC	TRBJ2-1	-	TRBV4-1	-
CASSPADFSGANVLTF	TGTGCCAGCAGCCCTGCGGACTTCTCTGGGGCCAACGTCCTGACTTTC	TRBJ2-6	-	TRBV5-4	-
CASSAGTGYNSPLHF	TGTGCCAGCAGCGCCGGGACAGGTTATAATTCACCCCTCCACTTT	TRBJ1-6	TRBD1	TRBV11-2	-
CASPPLAGDFDEQFF	TGTGCCAGCCCGCCGCTAGCGGGAGACTTCGATGAGCAGTTCTTC	TRBJ2-1	TRBD2	TRBV28	-
CASSVGSQPPTSYEQYF	TGTGCCAGCAGCGTAGGTAGCCAGCCCCCTACTTCCTACGAGCAGTACTTC	TRBJ2-7	-	TRBV9	-
CASSDGNNEQFF	TGCGCCAGCAGCGACGGAAACAATGAGCAGTTCTTC	TRBJ2-1	-	TRBV10-2	-
CASSTGTTGNTIYF	TGTGCCAGTAGTACCGGGACGACTGGAAACACCATATATTTT	TRBJ1-3	-	TRBV19	once
CASSVYSNQPQHF	TGTGCCAGCAGCGTCTATAGCAATCAGCCCCAGCATTTT	TRBJ1-5	-	TRBV6-4	-
CASSELRLQVNYGYTF	TGTGCCAGCAGTGAATTGAGGCTACAGGTGAACTATGGCTACACCTTC	TRBJ1-2	-	TRBV6-1	-
CSVEGTGGATNEKLFF	TGCAGCGTTGAAGGGACAGGGGGGGCAACTAATGAAAAACTGTTTTTT	TRBJ1-4	TRBD1	TRBV29-1	-
CASSRTRSGTGELFF	TGTGCCAGCAGCCGAACGCGAAGCGGAACCGGGGAGCTGTTTTTT	TRBJ2-2	-	TRBV7-9	-
CASSQGQEPGELFF	TGTGCCAGTAGTCAAGGACAGGAACCCGGGGAGCTGTTTTTT	TRBJ2-2	TRBD1	TRBV19	-
CASSAFGGNYGYTF	TGTGCCAGCAGTGCCTTTGGAGGTAACTATGGCTACACCTTC	TRBJ1-2	-	TRBV2	-
CASSFGAGGPGFTDTQYF	TGTGCCAGCAGTTTCGGGGCGGGAGGGCCCGGATTCACAGATACGCAGTATTTT	TRBJ2-3	TRBD2	TRBV28	-